A single sample is the source of the 11 T cell receptor beta chains below, sequenced in a study of T-cell reconstitution after alpha-beta-depleted transplantation in children. Unique molecular identifiers were incorporated into the prepared TCRbeta library. TCRdb passed the PCR reads through MiXCR, listing each CDR3 protein once. The sample holds 580,000 or so distinct CDR3 sequences; 20% to 25% are singletons and the top ten take less than 15%. The sample was PBMCs, mostly from graft donor cells, taken 360 days after TCRalphabeta/CD19-depleted stem cell transplant. These receptors were obtained from a boy less than two years old who had a stem cell transplant for acute myeloid leukemia, so the T cells may come from the graft donor.

The chain is built from TRBV12-3 or TRBV12-4 and TRBJ2-7; 7 bases agree with TRBD2. The CDR3 is 14 residues long. With V trimmed by 3 bases and J by 2 bases, 4 bases remained unmatched. CDR3 sequence reads: CASSFRLAPYEQYF. CDR3 sequence (DNA): TGTGCCAGCAGTTTCCGACTAGCCCCCTACGAGCAGTACTTC.

The chain uses TRBV4-2 and TRBJ1-4; 8 nucleotides line up with TRBD1. J gave up 0 bases and V 4 bases, and 19 bases lay outside the gene matches. CDR3 length: 21 residues. The germline V gene has CDR1 LGHNA and CDR2 YNFKEQ. CDR3 in DNA: TGTGCCAGCAGCCCCACACGAAGACAGGGGACAAAAGTTGCAACTAATGAAAAACTGTTTTTT. Its protein product is CASSPTRRQGTKVATNEKLFF.

This clonotype is a singleton in its sample. The chain couples TRBV11-2 to TRBJ2-5; 7 nucleotides agree with TRBD1. CDR1 is SGHAT and CDR2 is FQNNGV in the germline V gene. The CDR3 loop spans 15 amino acids. The V and J ends lost 1 base and 2 bases, in that order; junction bases with no gene match: 4. The CDR3 nucleotides are TGTGCCAGCAGCTTAGTAGTCAGGGGGCAAGAGACCCAGTACTTC. This translates into CASSLVVRGQETQYF.

V gene TRBV6-2 or TRBV6-3 combines with J gene TRBJ2-1; tentatively, D is TRBD1 or TRBD2 (5 bases each). With 7 bases removed from V and 0 bases from J, the gap between germline ends came to 13 bases. Germline V gene lookup returns CDR1 MNHEY and CDR2 SVGEGT. This CDR3 is built from 15 residues. The DNA of the CDR3 is TGTGCCAGCACGCAGGGACCGAGCTCCTACAATGAGCAGTTCTTC. The encoded protein is CASTQGPSSYNEQFF.

This clonotype was seen a few times. The rearrangement links TRBV6-2 or TRBV6-3 to TRBJ1-2, with 8 bases matching TRBD1. CDR1 is MNHEY, CDR2 SVGEGT, per germline. The CDR3 spans 18 residues. J gave up 6 bases and V 0 bases, and 15 bases lay outside the gene matches. The CDR3 sequence: CASSYSRKGDRRYHGYTF. The CDR3 nucleotides read TGTGCCAGCAGTTACTCGCGAAAGGGGGACAGGAGGTATCATGGCTACACCTTC.

The chain couples TRBV10-2 to TRBJ1-1; unclear D gene. This CDR3 is 12 amino acids long. Trimming cost V 8 bases and J 1 base, with 8 bases left between them. Germline CDR1 reads WSHSY; CDR2 reads SAAADI. The CDR3 sequence: CASLGQNTEAFF. The CDR3 DNA is TGCGCCAGCCTGGGCCAGAACACTGAAGCTTTCTTT.

V usage is TRBV7-8 and J usage is TRBJ2-1; D is unresolved. The CDR3 is 15 residues long. Germline V gene data show CDR1 as SGHVS and CDR2 as FQNEAQ. Trimming stripped 1 base from V and 7 bases from J, with 14 bases between. CDR3: CASSLEVGRLNEQFF. CDR3 DNA: TGTGCCAGCAGCTTAGAGGTCGGGCGATTGAATGAGCAGTTCTTC. The full variable domain, rest sourced from reference TRBV7-8 and TRBJ2-1, is GAGVSQSPRYKVAKRGQDVALRCDPISGHVSLFWYQQALGQGPEFLTYFQNEAQLDKSGLPSDRFFAERPEGSVSTLKIQRTQQEDSAVYLCASSLEVGRLNEQFFGPGTRLTVL.

The rearrangement uses TRBV12-3 or TRBV12-4 and TRBJ2-7; TRBD1 matches 9 bases. The CDR3 covers 15 residues. J gave up 2 bases and V 8 bases, and 10 bases lay outside the gene matches. The CDR3 nucleotides are TGTGCCAGCCCTAATGGGACAGGGAAACCCTACGAGCAGTACGTC. Its translation: CASPNGTGKPYEQYV.

This clonotype was observed at least ten times. The chain couples TRBV25-1 to TRBJ2-3, with D perhaps given as TRBD1 or TRBD2 (6 bases each). This CDR3 is 14 amino acids long. Germline V gene sequence: CDR1 MGHDK, CDR2 SYGVNS. V was cut by 2 bases and J by 6 bases, with 12 bases left in between. CDR3 DNA: TGTGCCAGCAGTGAAGTCGGGGGCTTGGATACGCAGTATTTT. Residues: CASSEVGGLDTQYF.

The J gene is TRBJ1-2, the V gene TRBV14; D remains ambiguous. This CDR3 is 14 amino acids long. V gave up 4 bases and J gave up 8 bases, with 17 bases separating them. Germline CDR1 reads SGHDN; CDR2 reads FVKESK. The DNA for the CDR3 is TGTGCCAGCAGCCCCGGAGGCAGCGTGCGGGGCTACACCTTC. Translating gives CASSPGGSVRGYTF.

Turning to this clonotype: A much bigger clone sits one base away, suggesting this may be a read error. The rearrangement uses TRBV28 and TRBJ2-2; 11 bases align to TRBD2. Per the germline V gene, CDR1 is MDHEN and CDR2 is SYDVKM. The CDR3 covers 17 residues. Trimming removed 5 bases from V and 9 bases from J; junction bases left unmatched: 14. CDR3 amino acids: CASSPFLSGGAPRELFF. CDR3 in DNA: TGTGCCAGCAGTCCCTTTCTTAGCGGGGGGGCCCCCAGGGAGCTGTTTTTT.